This T cell receptor beta chain originates from a study of identical twins. Template switching added a universal primer binding site, and final cDNA carried unique molecular identifiers. TCRdb independently ran MiXCR on the 5' RACE reads; one entry per CDR3 protein. The sample carries under 1 million distinct CDR3 sequences, 10% to 15% recorded once. General study results and limits: Beta out-of-frame sequences showed weaker excess sharing between twins. The same donors were not followed; conclusions instead depended on cross-sectional statistical analysis.

Points on this clonotype: Its antigen is as yet unknown.

These same records also appear under a second study, on yellow fever vaccine responses in identical twins. That report adds: Vaccine T cell responses of twins reportedly seemed partly convergent and partly personalized.

The receptor comes from a woman aged 18-30 years in good health. The material sequenced was PBMCs.

The CDR3 loop reads CASSPYRDRAYEQYF. The DNA for the CDR3 is TGTGCCAGCAGCCCCTACCGGGACAGGGCGTACGAGCAGTACTTC. The chain uses TRBV7-8 and TRBJ2-7; TRBD1 agrees at 9 bases. After removal of 5 bases from V and 4 bases from J, the junction contained 9 bases not matched to a gene. From germline, CDR1 is SGHVS and CDR2 FQNEAQ. The length of the CDR3 is 15 residues.